This T cell receptor beta chain was recovered during a study of blood T cell repertoires in COVID-19. Study in general: PBMCs, B-cell-depleted T cells, or T cells provided the cDNA or gDNA that made up the material.

The method was immunoSEQ multiplex PCR; TCRdb's version includes in-frame clones alone and lacks a portion of them. The sample carries over 400,000 clones, over 75% recorded once. This CDR3 is 16 amino acids long. Trimming removed 1 base from V and 0 bases from J; junction bases left unmatched: 2. Germline assignment: CDR1 SEHNR and CDR2 FQNEAQ (reference sequence). Sequencing was carried out using peripheral blood. This chain connects TRBV7-9 to TRBJ2-2; 7 positions agree with TRBD1. This receptor was taken from a human donor in a cohort sampled during active COVID-19. The CDR3 loop reads CASSLGQGSNTGELFF. CDR3 nucleotide sequence: TGTGCCAGCAGCTTAGGACAGGGATCGAACACCGGGGAGCTGTTTTTT.